The source of this T cell receptor beta chain is a study of blood T cells in healthy people across ages. Next came a second PCR, run for 7 to 11 cycles, which used a sample-barcoded 5' primer along with a J-beta primer mix. TCRdb used MiXCR to reprocess the 5' RACE reads, holding one entry per CDR3 protein. The profile covers around 500,000 distinct CDR3 sequences, with over 25% appearing a single time and approximately 3.7% taken by the ten largest. This clonotype was observed at least ten times. Deletions cut 0 bases from V and 4 bases from J, with 13 bases between. Per germline, CDR1 LGHDT and CDR2 YNNKEL (reference sequence). The CDR3 consists of 15 residues. The sample was also reused in another study, on T cells of mothers and their children. From that report: For unrelated pairs as for related ones, thymic selection shapes TCR recombination output similarly.

V usage is TRBV3-1 and J usage is TRBJ2-7, with D perhaps matching TRBD1 (5 bases). The sequence was obtained from a boy between 2 and 10 years old in good health. Sequenced input: blood. The CDR3 region is CASSQDVRGWYEQYF. The CDR3 nucleotides read TGTGCCAGCAGCCAAGATGTAAGGGGCTGGTACGAGCAGTACTTC.